This T cell receptor beta chain was found in a study of T cell responses to AZD1222 COVID-19 vaccine (dated by TCRdb to about 2021). Looking at the study overall: TCR sequencing covered fewer than 250 trial participants: 200 to 210 given two doses of AZD1222 and 26 given two doses of MenACWY control vaccine. Trial participants were enrolled into age subgroups of 18-55, 56-69 and 70-plus years, which contained about 150, 28 and 57 TCR-sequenced participants, respectively. Summary of the overall study and its limitations: In the small 56-69-year group, the increase in depth fell short of significance, most likely because of low power. Most participants were white British and females outnumbered males, and the authors suggested that clonal diversity may have been underestimated. Conclusions about previously exposed vaccinees are limited, since just five to seven AZD1222 recipients were seropositive for SARS-CoV-2 at baseline. The whole spike protein was spanned by vaccine-associated CD4 TCRs, and dominant responses were seen in regions 160-218 and 743-854. Nearly half of unique spike-specific TCRs reportedly recognized epitopes outside regions mutated in the B.1.351 and B.1.1.7 variants. Because no day 14 peak-response samples were available, repertoires were characterized only after the peak T cell response. Spike-specific TCR breadth and depth rose significantly after two AZD1222 doses compared with day 0 and with MenACWY recipients.

The sample's time point label, decoded: about 28 days (+/-7) after the second vaccine dose. AZD1222 recipients given second doses at about 4 weeks or at about 12 weeks were pooled, since spike-specific TCR depth and breadth were not found to differ between the two schedules. Vaccinee samples were obtained from the UK trials COV001 and COV002, which included a single-blind randomized controlled phase 2/3 trial of AZD1222 (ChAdOx1 nCoV-19) in healthy adults. Trial participant PBMC samples were collected at day 0 and day 28 after the second dose for TCRbeta chain sequencing. The CDR3 regions of human TCRbeta chains were analyzed by immunosequencing. The authors processed their data as follows. Repertoire TCRs were matched against a reference library of SARS-CoV-2-specific TCRs generated with the MIRA antigen-specificity platform. Breadth was defined as the fraction of unique TCRs that were SARS-CoV-2-associated, and depth was defined as the fraction of total T cells that were SARS-CoV-2-associated. Using the MIRA data, every spike-specific TCR was mapped to the spike region that the TCR reacted to and assigned to either a CD4 or a CD8 class. Log10-transformed breadth and depth values were compared by one-way ANOVA with Sidak's multiple comparisons tests. TCRdb retrieved this table from immuneACCESS and kept in-frame rearrangements only. Not all clones are present; in checked studies, unresolved V genes account for under half, and no reason is known for the remainder. V and J calls and clone size are given by that table; D and trimming were obtained from the DNA. The sample data list about 120,000 clones, and around 90% of these were observed just once. The ten most abundant clones make up around 3.8% of the sample.

V and J are truncated by 0 bases and 7 bases respectively, leaving an intervening sequence of 7 bases. The germline V gene supplies CDR1 SGHDT and CDR2 YYEEEE. The CDR3, cysteine through phenylalanine, is 12 amino acids long. Only the CDR3 DNA stays, 36 bases, in frame from base 1. A word on this clone: It has no known antigen specificity. The record has no base qualities; no much larger clone is one base away.

The rearranged segments are TRBV5-6 and TRBJ1-2; the D gene is perhaps TRBD1, from 6 matching bases. Specimen: peripheral blood, collected 28 days after the second AZD1222 dose. The receptor was derived from an adult who received the AZD1222 COVID-19 vaccine. The CDR3 in this case is CASSLEGGGYTF. The nucleotide sequence reads TGTGCCAGCAGCTTGGAGGGGGGTGGCTACACCTTC.